This T cell receptor (delta chain) originates from a study of Vδ1+ human thymocytes. General study points: Thymic TRG and TRD repertoires appeared highly polyclonal. Unexpected Vdelta2 sequences could cause misinterpretation of bulk repertoire data.

Germline CDR1 TSWWSYY, CDR2 QGS. Trimming took 4 bases from V and 4 from J; bases not matched to a gene: 27. The CDR3 covers 22 residues. Purity of the sorted Vdelta1+ thymocytes ranged from roughly 97% to 99.6%. Note on this clone: Its antigen is undetermined.

Extracted RNA was reverse transcribed into cDNA. Pooled V-gene forward primers with one constant-region reverse primer generated the CDR3 amplicons by multiplex PCR. TCRdb made new clone calls on the multiplex PCR reads using CATT. The sample consists of 23,000 or so delta-chain clones, about 7.4% of them appearing once. The TCR sequence derives from a girl in the first two years of life who had congenital heart surgery. Sequencing was done on a sample of Vdelta1+ gamma-delta thymocytes from the thymus. As for subset: FACS-sorted CD3+ TCRalphabeta- TCRVdelta1+ TCRVdelta2- thymocytes. The chain carries TRDV1 and TRDJ1, with 10 bases aligning to TRDD3. Here the CDR3 reads CALGVQWPSLDWGMAYIDKLIF. Written as DNA, the CDR3 is TGTGCTCTTGGGGTCCAATGGCCTTCCCTCGACTGGGGGATGGCGTACATCGATAAACTCATCTTT.